The clone carrying this T cell receptor (beta chain) has a handful of counts. The antigen is not known. Trimming cost V 3 bases and J 2 bases, with 11 bases left between them. CDR1 MNHEY and CDR2 SMNVEV come from the germline V gene (reference sequence). This CDR3 is built from 14 residues. This record comes from a study of identical twins. No donor was unhealthy or non-Caucasian. A universal primer site was created by template switching, with the cDNA bearing unique molecular identifiers. One entry per CDR3 protein, called by TCRdb with MiXCR from the 5' RACE reads. The data hold roughly 350,000 distinct CDR3 sequences, with about 12% observed a single time. Findings of the study overall: There was an excess of low generation probability in the out-of-frame alpha sequences that twins shared. Findings depended on cross-sectional statistics rather than tracking the same donors.

This same sample was also taken into another study, of yellow fever vaccine responses in identical twins.

The clonotype originates from a woman younger than 30 in good health. Input material: CD8+ T cells sorted from blood. The rearrangement links TRBV27 to TRBJ2-7; possibly TRBD1 for D (5 bases). The chain's CDR3 is CASSLVDKPYEQYF. CDR3 in DNA: TGTGCCAGCAGTTTGGTGGACAAGCCCTACGAGCAGTACTTC.